This paragraph covers one T cell receptor beta chain sequence. This specimen belongs to a study of OX40 agonist ivuxolimab in advanced cancers. Turning to the study itself: Patients received intravenous ivuxolimab every 2 weeks at 0.01 to 10 mg/kg.

V shed 6 bases and J shed 0 bases, with 12 bases lying between them. Germline values: CDR1 MNHNS, CDR2 SASEGT. The CDR3 sequence is 14 residues long. Method: immunoSEQ multiplex PCR; TCRdb's copy keeps in-frame clones and lacks some. Of roughly 48,000 clones in the sample, roughly 80% were seen once. This rearrangement joins TRBV6-1 to TRBJ2-7; no reliable D call. Here the sequenced sample was CD4+ or CD8+ T cells sorted from blood, taken in a trial of the OX40 agonist ivuxolimab. This clonotype was sampled from an adult with an advanced solid tumor such as melanoma, head and neck, liver or kidney cancer. The DNA of the CDR3 is TGTGCCAGCAGCACCACAACGAGCTCCTACGAGCAGTACTTC. This gives the protein CASSTTTSSYEQYF.